This TCR beta chain derives from a study of cytomegalovirus exposure and HLA in healthy donors. Study-level background: The 120 validation repertoires were produced on the same platform as the roughly 720 repertoires of the first cohort. This was reported in a later analysis.

Study-level findings and limits: Rare sequences made up most TCRs, while some public TCRs were found in many donors. High specificity and sensitivity for cytomegalovirus status were reported for the classifier. Later, an analysis found that TCR clusters from the first cohort tended to co-occur in the 120 validation repertoires.

Of note for this clone: Its antigen is unknown.

Germline V gives CDR1 SGHNT, CDR2 YYREEE (reference sequence). The length of the CDR3 is 15 residues. V gave up 0 bases and J gave up 4 bases, with 13 bases separating them. Assay used: immunoSEQ multiplex PCR; TCRdb lists only in-frame clones, some missing. The top ten clones hold 0.37% of a sample with around 250,000 clones, nearly 90% of them seen once. This clonotype was obtained from a woman between 18 and 29 years old in good health and CMV-seronegative. Sequenced: PBMCs. The chain combines TRBV5-4 with TRBJ1-2, with a weak D call TRBD1 (6 bases). CDR3: CASSLGNRESYGYTF. CDR3 nucleotide sequence: TGTGCCAGCAGCTTGGGGAACAGGGAGAGCTATGGCTACACCTTC.